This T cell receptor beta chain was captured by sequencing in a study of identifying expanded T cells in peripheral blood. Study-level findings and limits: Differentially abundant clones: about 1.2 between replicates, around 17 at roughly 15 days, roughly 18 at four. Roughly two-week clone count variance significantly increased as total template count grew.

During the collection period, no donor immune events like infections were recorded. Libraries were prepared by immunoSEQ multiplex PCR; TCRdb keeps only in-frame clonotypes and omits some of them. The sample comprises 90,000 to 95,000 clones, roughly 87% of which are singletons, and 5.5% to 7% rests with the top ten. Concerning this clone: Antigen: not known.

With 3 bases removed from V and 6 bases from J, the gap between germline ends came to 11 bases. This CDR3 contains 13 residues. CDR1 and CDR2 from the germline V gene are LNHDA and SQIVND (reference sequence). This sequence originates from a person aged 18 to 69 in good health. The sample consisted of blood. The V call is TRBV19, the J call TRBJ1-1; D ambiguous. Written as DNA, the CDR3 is TGTGCCAGTAGTATCGAACCTGGCGCTGAAGCTTTCTTT. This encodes CASSIEPGAEAFF.